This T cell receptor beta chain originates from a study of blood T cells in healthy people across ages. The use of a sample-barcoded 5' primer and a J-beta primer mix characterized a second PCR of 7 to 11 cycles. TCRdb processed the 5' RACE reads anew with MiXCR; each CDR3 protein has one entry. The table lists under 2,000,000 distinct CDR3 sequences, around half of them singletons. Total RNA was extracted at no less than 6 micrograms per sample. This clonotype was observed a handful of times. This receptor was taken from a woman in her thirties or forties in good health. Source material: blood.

CDR3 in DNA: TGTGCCAGCAGAACGGGGGGTATGGGGTATGGCTACACCTTC. Its translation is CASRTGGMGYGYTF. This rearrangement joins TRBV27 to TRBJ1-2, with D possibly being TRBD1 (5 bases). The ends were cut back, 6 bases at V and 5 bases at J, with 16 bases in the middle. The CDR3 has 14 residues. In germline, CDR1 is MNHEY, CDR2 SMNVEV (reference sequence).